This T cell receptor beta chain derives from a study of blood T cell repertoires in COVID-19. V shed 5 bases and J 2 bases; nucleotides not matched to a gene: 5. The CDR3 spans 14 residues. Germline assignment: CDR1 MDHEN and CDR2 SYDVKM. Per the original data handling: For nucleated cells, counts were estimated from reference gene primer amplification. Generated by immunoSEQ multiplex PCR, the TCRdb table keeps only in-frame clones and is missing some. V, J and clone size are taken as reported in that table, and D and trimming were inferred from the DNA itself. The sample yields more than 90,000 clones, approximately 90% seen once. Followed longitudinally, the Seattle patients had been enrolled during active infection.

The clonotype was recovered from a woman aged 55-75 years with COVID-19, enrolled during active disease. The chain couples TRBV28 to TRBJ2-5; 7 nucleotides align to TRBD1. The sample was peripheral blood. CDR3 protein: CASSIRGQQETQYF. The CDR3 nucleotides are TGTGCCAGCAGTATCCGGGGACAGCAAGAGACCCAGTACTTC.